Given below is one T cell receptor (beta chain) in context. The junction departs from germline at one end; a sequencing error may be responsible. Other DNA sequences from this sample encode an identical CDR3 as well. The CDR3 covers 14 residues. Germline CDR1 is SEHNR and CDR2 is FQNEAQ (reference sequence). This entry comes from a study of shared clonotypes between healthy human individuals. The table came from immunoSEQ multiplex PCR; TCRdb's copy has only in-frame clones and leaves some out. This table has more than 2 million clones, 85% to 95% appearing once. The chain has TRBV7-9 and TRBJ2-5, with a tentative D call TRBD1 (6 bases). The TCR comes from a man aged 18-30 years in good health. The sequencing input was naive CD4+ T cells sorted from blood. Documented subset: CD45RA+ positively selected. DNA of the CDR3: TGTGCCAGCAGCCTAGCAGGGGTGGAGGAGACCCAGTACTTC. Amino acid sequence: CASSLAGVEETQYF.